The 21 T cell receptor beta chains in this list originate from one sample, sequenced in a study of regulatory T cells in long-lasting Graves disease. With iRepertoire HTBI primers and Arm-PCR of CDR3 regions, TCR beta libraries were built. In TCRdb, the multiplex PCR reads were re-called with MiXCR into one record per CDR3 protein. The table lists hundreds of thousands of distinct CDR3 sequences, approximately 20% of them singletons. Time point described: newly diagnosed GD, antithyroid drugs for less than 3 months. The authors made the TCR library using RNA they extracted from PBMCs. The sequences come from peripheral blood mononuclear cells (PBMCs), collected at new diagnosis, from a patient treated with antithyroid drugs. These receptors were collected from a female donor with Graves disease.

This clonotype was picked up many times. This chain connects TRBV12-5 to TRBJ1-4, with no clear D. The ends were cut back, 10 bases at V and 10 bases at J, with 7 bases in the middle. The CDR3 extends over 9 amino acids. The germline gives CDR1 LGHNT, CDR2 FRNRAP. CDR3: CAKRRKLFF. The CDR3 DNA follows: TGTGCTAAAAGAAGAAAACTGTTTTTT.

The chain combines TRBV12-5 with TRBJ2-1, with D perhaps TRBD2 (5 bases). Germline CDR1 LGHNT, CDR2 FRNRAP. CDR3 length: 13 residues. The V and J ends lost 1 base and 10 bases respectively, with 11 bases between them. This chain's CDR3 is CASGLGSSREQFF. CDR3 DNA: TGTGCTAGTGGTTTGGGATCTAGCCGGGAGCAGTTCTTC.

The V gene is TRBV20-1, the J gene TRBJ1-3; TRBD1 matches at 7 bases. After removal of 6 bases from V and 6 bases from J, the junction contained 14 bases not matched to a gene. The CDR3 spans 15 residues. Germline V gives CDR1 DFQATT, CDR2 SNEGSKA (reference sequence). The CDR3 bases are TGCAGTGCCGACTTCCCCCACAGGGGAAAAAACACCATATATTTT. Its translation is CSADFPHRGKNTIYF.

This clonotype was seen repeatedly, ten times or more. The chain has TRBV10-1 and TRBJ2-1, with 7 bases identical to TRBD2. V trimming: 4 bases; J trimming: 8 bases; junction bases outside the gene matches: 5. The CDR3 loop spans 13 amino acids. From germline, CDR1 is WNHNN and CDR2 SYGVQD (reference sequence). Here the CDR3 reads CASSVAGRDEQFF. The CDR3 coding sequence is TGCGCCAGCAGTGTAGCGGGTAGGGATGAGCAGTTCTTC.

This clonotype has at least ten counts. V is TRBV28 and J is TRBJ2-7, with TRBD1 as a possible D gene (5 bases). The CDR3 covers 15 residues. Trimming pared 1 base from V and 1 base from J, leaving 11 bases between. CDR1 is MDHEN and CDR2 is SYDVKM in the germline V gene. CDR3 loop: CASSLSSRDSYEQYF. CDR3 DNA: TGTGCCAGCAGTTTATCCTCCAGGGATTCCTACGAGCAGTACTTC. Complete variable domain (other parts from reference TRBV28 and TRBJ2-7): DVKVTQSSRYLVKRTGEKVFLECVQDMDHENMFWYRQDPGLGLRLIYFSYDVKMKEKGDIPEGYSVSREKKERFSLILESASTNQTSMYLCASSLSSRDSYEQYFGPGTRLTVT.

This clonotype was detected ten times or more. The chain combines TRBV29-1 with TRBJ2-3, with D possibly matching TRBD2 (5 bases). This CDR3 is 13 amino acids long. The germline CDR1 and CDR2 sequences are SQVTM and ANQGSEA. Between the trimmed V and J ends, which lost 3 bases and 0 bases, there was a span of 7 bases. The CDR3 coding sequence is TGCAGCGTTGATAGCGCTAGCACAGATACGCAGTATTTT. It translates to CSVDSASTDTQYF.

The CDR3 region has the DNA TGTGCCAGCAGCGAGGGGACTAGCGGGAGGGCAGATACGCAGTATTTT. Translating it yields CASSEGTSGRADTQYF. The gene calls are TRBV9 and TRBJ2-3; 16 bases map to TRBD2. Germline loops: CDR1 SGDLS, CDR2 YYNGEE. The V gene end was trimmed by 3 bases and the J gene end by 4 bases; junction bases not matched to a gene: 2. CDR3 length: 16 amino acids.

This clonotype was counted many times. The V and J genes are TRBV7-2 and TRBJ1-5, with 8 bases lining up with TRBD1. Germline assignment: CDR1 SGHTA and CDR2 FQGNSA. The CDR3 covers 17 residues. Losses at the gene ends were 6 bases for V and 9 bases for J; bases not matched to a gene: 19. CDR3 loop: CASSPHPGTGLGPPQHF. The CDR3 nucleotides are TGTGCCAGCAGTCCCCATCCGGGGACAGGCCTCGGCCCGCCCCAGCATTTT. Combining the CDR3 with reference TRBV7-2 and TRBJ1-5 gives the whole variable domain GAGVSQSPSNKVTEKGKDVELRCDPISGHTALYWYRQSLGQGLEFLIYFQGNSAPDKSGLPSDRFSAERTGGSVSTLTIQRTQQEDSAVYLCASSPHPGTGLGPPQHFGDGTRLSIL.

This clonotype was detected ten times or more. CDR3 bases: TGTGCCTGGCTAAAGGTCAAGGAGAACACTGAAGCTTTCTTT. Residues: CAWLKVKENTEAFF. The chain employs TRBV30 and TRBJ1-1, with D hard to call. Trimming cost V 5 bases and J 1 base, with 14 bases left between them. CDR1 is GTSNPN and CDR2 is SVGIG in the germline V gene (reference sequence). The CDR3 length is 14 residues.

This clonotype has at least ten counts. The V gene is TRBV24-1, the J gene TRBJ2-1; 8 nucleotides align to TRBD1. With 1 base clipped from V and 1 base from J, the junction kept 5 bases outside the gene matches. The CDR3 covers 17 residues. The V gene's germline CDR1 is KGHDR and CDR2 SFDVKD. CDR3 residues: CATSDFGQGISYNEQFF. In DNA form, the CDR3 reads TGTGCCACCAGTGATTTCGGACAGGGAATATCCTACAATGAGCAGTTCTTC.

V usage is TRBV30 and J usage is TRBJ1-1; D gene unclear. This CDR3 is 14 amino acids long. The ends were cut back, 1 base at V and 0 bases at J, with 9 bases in the middle. The germline V gene has CDR1 GTSNPN and CDR2 SVGIG (reference sequence). The CDR3 loop is CAWSDGSVNTEAFF. The CDR3 DNA reads TGTGCCTGGAGTGACGGGTCGGTGAACACTGAAGCTTTCTTT.

At least ten counts were recorded for this clonotype. The gene calls are TRBV9 and TRBJ2-1; the D gene could be TRBD1 or TRBD2 (5 bases each). V lost 0 bases to trimming and J lost 5 bases, with 15 bases between them. CDR1 is SGDLS, CDR2 YYNGEE, per germline. The length of the CDR3 is 16 residues. The CDR3 reads CASSVGGGGRHNEQFF. CDR3 bases: TGTGCCAGCAGCGTAGGGGGTGGGGGTCGACACAATGAGCAGTTCTTC.

At least ten counts were recorded for this clonotype. V gene TRBV11-2 combines with J gene TRBJ1-1; TRBD1 aligns across 12 bases. Germline V gene sequence: CDR1 SGHAT, CDR2 FQNNGV. CDR3 length equals 18 residues. Unmatched junction bases numbered 11, after V lost 5 bases and J lost 1 base. CDR3 sequence reads: CASSLRGQGAPPNTEAFF. CDR3 DNA: TGTGCCAGCAGCCTAAGGGGACAGGGGGCCCCACCGAACACTGAAGCTTTCTTT.

In this sample, this clonotype turned up many times. The chain employs TRBV28 and TRBJ1-1; TRBD1 is a possible D gene (5 bases). V was trimmed by 7 bases and J by 5 bases, leaving 17 bases between them. The CDR3 totals 14 residues. Germline V gives CDR1 MDHEN, CDR2 SYDVKM. DNA for the CDR3: TGTGCCAGCACTACGTGGGGCTTGGGAACTGAAGCTTTCTTT. This sequence encodes CASTTWGLGTEAFF.

This clonotype showed up just a few times. V and J are TRBV20-1 and TRBJ2-7; D is uncertain. Looked up from germline, CDR1 is DFQATT and CDR2 is SNEGSKA (reference sequence). V was clipped by 3 bases and J by 2 bases, with 17 bases between them. The CDR3 is 15 residues long. Here the CDR3 reads CSASLSTQPPYEQYF. CDR3 nucleotide sequence: TGCAGTGCTAGTCTTTCGACACAGCCCCCCTACGAGCAGTACTTC.

This clonotype was recorded at least ten times. The chain carries TRBV27 and TRBJ1-1; D is unresolved. Germline lookup yields CDR1 MNHEY and CDR2 SMNVEV (reference sequence). The length of the CDR3 is 13 residues. V shed 7 bases and J shed 3 bases, with 12 bases lying between them. CDR3 in DNA: TGTGCCAGCAAGCAGCGGACCCACACTGAAGCTTTCTTT. It translates to CASKQRTHTEAFF.

This clonotype was seen more than once but under ten times. The V and J genes are TRBV19 and TRBJ2-1; 7 nucleotides line up with TRBD2. The CDR3 loop spans 15 amino acids. Germline assignment: CDR1 LNHDA and CDR2 SQIVND (reference sequence). With 8 bases clipped from V and 6 bases from J, the junction kept 13 bases outside the gene matches. CDR3 nucleotides: TGTGCCAGTTGCTATGGGGACTACTTAGGCAATGAGCAGTTCTTC. This gives the protein CASCYGDYLGNEQFF. Filled out from reference TRBV19 and TRBJ2-1, the complete variable domain reads DGGITQSPKYLFRKEGQNVTLSCEQNLNHDAMYWYRQDPGQGLRLIYYSQIVNDFQKGDIAEGYSVSREKKESFPLTVTSAQKNPTAFYLCASCYGDYLGNEQFFGPGTRLTVL.

The genes are TRBV7-2 and TRBJ2-7; TRBD2 aligns across 14 bases. Germline loops: CDR1 SGHTA, CDR2 FQGNSA. The trim removed 2 bases at V and 1 base at J, leaving 1 base unmatched. This CDR3 region has 16 residues. CDR3 amino acids: CASSLRLAGGSYEQYF. The CDR3, as DNA: TGTGCCAGCAGCTTACGACTAGCGGGAGGGTCCTACGAGCAGTACTTC. Together with reference TRBV7-2 and TRBJ2-7, the CDR3 gives the full variable domain: GAGVSQSPSNKVTEKGKDVELRCDPISGHTALYWYRQSLGQGLEFLIYFQGNSAPDKSGLPSDRFSAERTGGSVSTLTIQRTQQEDSAVYLCASSLRLAGGSYEQYFGPGTRLTVT.

There are a few counts of this clonotype. The chain employs TRBV18 and TRBJ2-1; D not certain. This CDR3 has 16 residues. CDR1 and CDR2 from the germline V gene are KGHSH and LQKENI. V lost 3 bases, J lost 5 bases, and 17 bases lay in between. CDR3 loop: CASSPDRSASHNEQFF. As DNA, the CDR3 is TGTGCCAGCTCACCGGATCGGAGCGCAAGTCACAATGAGCAGTTCTTC.

This clonotype was recorded at least ten times. The chain links TRBV7-9 to TRBJ2-3, with D maybe TRBD2 (5 bases). The CDR3 is made up of 14 amino acids. Per the germline V gene, CDR1 is SEHNR and CDR2 is FQNEAQ (reference sequence). V was pared by 5 bases and J by 0 bases, with 9 bases between. The DNA of the CDR3 is TGTGCCAGCAGCCCCGGGGTTAGCACAGATACGCAGTATTTT. Amino acid sequence: CASSPGVSTDTQYF.

In DNA form, the CDR3 reads TGTGCCAGCAATTCAGGGGCCGGGGCCAACGTCCTGACTTTC. Protein product: CASNSGAGANVLTF. The V and J genes are TRBV25-1 and TRBJ2-6; tentative D call: TRBD1 (6 bases). The length of the CDR3 is 14 residues. CDR1 and CDR2 from the germline V gene are MGHDK and SYGVNS. The V gene lost 7 bases and the J gene lost 4 bases, with 11 bases spanning the gap.